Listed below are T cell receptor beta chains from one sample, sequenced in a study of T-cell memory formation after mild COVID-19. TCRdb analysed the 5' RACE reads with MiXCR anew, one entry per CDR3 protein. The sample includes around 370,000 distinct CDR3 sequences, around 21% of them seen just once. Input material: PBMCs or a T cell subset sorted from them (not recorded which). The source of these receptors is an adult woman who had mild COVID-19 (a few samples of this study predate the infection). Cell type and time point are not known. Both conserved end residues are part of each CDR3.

CSGGQGADTQYF	12	TRBV29-1	TRBJ2-3
CASSIREGDEQYF	13	TRBV19	TRBJ2-7
CASSLGTGPANYGYTF	16	TRBV7-8	TRBJ1-2
CASSAARGMTEAFF	14	TRBV9	TRBJ1-1
CASSPYGETSGNTIYF	16	TRBV18	TRBJ1-3
CASTGSSGRSYGYTF	15	TRBV19	TRBJ1-2
CSAASPRGEANEKLFF	16	TRBV20-1	TRBJ1-4
CASSLTGLGNEKLFF	15	TRBV27	TRBJ1-4
CASSLGASGADTQYF	15	TRBV7-8	TRBJ2-3
CAISDPKAGEDGYTF	15	TRBV10-3	TRBJ1-2
CATSDPAGGLGNEQFF	16	TRBV24-1	TRBJ2-1
CASSPPSSYEQYF	13	TRBV18	TRBJ2-7
CASSGDRDYGYTF	13	TRBV12-3/TRBV12-4	TRBJ1-2
CASSLQEKAEAFF	13	TRBV2	TRBJ1-1
CASSSLTGGRNTDTQYF	17	TRBV7-3	TRBJ2-3
CSARGRYGYTF	11	TRBV20-1	TRBJ1-2
CASSGNKAPSGANVLTF	17	TRBV12-3/TRBV12-4	TRBJ2-6
CASRTGQMAQYF	12	TRBV6-5	TRBJ2-5